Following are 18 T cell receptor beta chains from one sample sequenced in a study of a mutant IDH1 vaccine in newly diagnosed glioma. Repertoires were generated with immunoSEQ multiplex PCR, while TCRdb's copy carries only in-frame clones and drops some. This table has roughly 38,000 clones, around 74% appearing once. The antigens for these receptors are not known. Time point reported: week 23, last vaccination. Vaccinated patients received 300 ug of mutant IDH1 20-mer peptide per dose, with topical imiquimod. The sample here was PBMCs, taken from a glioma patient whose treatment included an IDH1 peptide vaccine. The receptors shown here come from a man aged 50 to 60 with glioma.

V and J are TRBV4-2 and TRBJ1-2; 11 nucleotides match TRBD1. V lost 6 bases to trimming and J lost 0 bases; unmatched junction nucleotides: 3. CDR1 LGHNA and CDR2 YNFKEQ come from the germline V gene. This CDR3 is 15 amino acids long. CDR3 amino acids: CASRGQGGTNYGYTF. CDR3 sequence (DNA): TGTGCCAGCAGGGGACAGGGGGGAACTAACTATGGCTACACCTTC.

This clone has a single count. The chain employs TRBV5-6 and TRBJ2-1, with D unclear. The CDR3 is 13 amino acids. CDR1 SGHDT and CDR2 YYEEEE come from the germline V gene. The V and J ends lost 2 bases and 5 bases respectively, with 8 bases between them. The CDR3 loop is CASSFGPNNEQFF. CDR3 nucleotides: TGTGCCAGCAGCTTCGGGCCGAACAATGAGCAGTTCTTC.

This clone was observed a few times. CDR3: CASSLDRGQTEAFF. CDR3 bases: TGCGCCAGCAGCTTGGATAGGGGGCAGACTGAAGCTTTCTTT. This chain connects TRBV5-1 to TRBJ1-1, with 7 bases lining up with TRBD1. V gave up 0 bases and J gave up 5 bases; unmatched junction bases: 4. CDR3 length: 14 residues. Germline CDR1 and CDR2: SGHRS and YFSETQ.

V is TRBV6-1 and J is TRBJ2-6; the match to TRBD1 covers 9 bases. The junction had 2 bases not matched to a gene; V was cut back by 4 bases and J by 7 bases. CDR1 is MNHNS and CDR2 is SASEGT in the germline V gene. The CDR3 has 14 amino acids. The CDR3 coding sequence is TGTGCCAGCAGTGGGGGACAGGGTGCCAACGTCCTGACTTTC. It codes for CASSGGQGANVLTF.

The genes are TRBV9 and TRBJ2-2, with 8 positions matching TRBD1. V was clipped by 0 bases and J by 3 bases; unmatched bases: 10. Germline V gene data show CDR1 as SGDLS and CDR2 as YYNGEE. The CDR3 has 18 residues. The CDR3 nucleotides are TGTGCCAGCAGCGTAGGGGTATTAGGCAGGGGGCACACCGGGGAGCTGTTTTTT. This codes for CASSVGVLGRGHTGELFF.

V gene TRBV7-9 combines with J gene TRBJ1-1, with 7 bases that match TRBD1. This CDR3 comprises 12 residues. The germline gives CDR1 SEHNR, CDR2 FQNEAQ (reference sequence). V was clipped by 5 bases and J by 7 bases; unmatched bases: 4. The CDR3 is CASSRGQDEAFF. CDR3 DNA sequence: TGTGCCAGCAGCCGCGGACAGGATGAAGCTTTCTTT.

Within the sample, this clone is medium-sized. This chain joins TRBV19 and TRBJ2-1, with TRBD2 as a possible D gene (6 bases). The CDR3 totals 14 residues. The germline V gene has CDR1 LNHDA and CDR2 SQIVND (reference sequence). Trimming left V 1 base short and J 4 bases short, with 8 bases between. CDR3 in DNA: TGTGCCAGTAGTATAGCCGGGACTTACAATGAGCAGTTCTTC. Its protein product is CASSIAGTYNEQFF.

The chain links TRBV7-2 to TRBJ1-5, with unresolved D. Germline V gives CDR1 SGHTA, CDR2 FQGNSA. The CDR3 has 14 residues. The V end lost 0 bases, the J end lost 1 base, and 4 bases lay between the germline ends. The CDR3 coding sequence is TGTGCCAGCAGCTTAGCGGGGAGCAATCAGCCCCAGCATTTT. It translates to CASSLAGSNQPQHF.

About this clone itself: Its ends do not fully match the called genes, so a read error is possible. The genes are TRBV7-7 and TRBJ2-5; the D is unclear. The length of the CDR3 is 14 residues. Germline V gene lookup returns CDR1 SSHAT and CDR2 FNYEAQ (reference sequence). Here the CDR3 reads CASSLDSVQETQYF. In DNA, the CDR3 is TGTGCTAGCAGCTTGGATTCGGTCCAAGAGACCCAGTACTTC.

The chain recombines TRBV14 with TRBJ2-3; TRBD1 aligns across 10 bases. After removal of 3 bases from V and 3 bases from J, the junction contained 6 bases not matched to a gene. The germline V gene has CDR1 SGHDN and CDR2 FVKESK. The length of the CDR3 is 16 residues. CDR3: CASSHIRDRGTDTQYF. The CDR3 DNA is TGTGCCAGCAGCCATATTCGGGACAGGGGTACAGATACGCAGTATTTT.

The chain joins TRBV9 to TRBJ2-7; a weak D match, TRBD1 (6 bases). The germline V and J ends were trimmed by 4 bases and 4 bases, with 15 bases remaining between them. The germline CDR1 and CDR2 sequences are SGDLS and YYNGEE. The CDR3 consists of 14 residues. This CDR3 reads CASSRSGVVYEQYF. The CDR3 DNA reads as TGTGCCAGCAGCCGATCAGGGGTGGTATACGAGCAGTACTTC.

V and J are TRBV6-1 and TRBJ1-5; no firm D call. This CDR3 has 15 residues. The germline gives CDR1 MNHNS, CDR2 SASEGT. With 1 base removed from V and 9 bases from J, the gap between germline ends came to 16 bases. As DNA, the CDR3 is TGTGCCAGCAGTGAAGTAGTTGGATCTGGTCGGCCCCAGCATTTT. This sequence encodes CASSEVVGSGRPQHF.

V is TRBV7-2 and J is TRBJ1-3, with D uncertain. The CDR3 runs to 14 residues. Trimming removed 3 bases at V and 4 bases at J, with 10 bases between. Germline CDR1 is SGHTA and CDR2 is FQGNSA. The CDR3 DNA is TGTGCCAGCAGCTTCACCCGGGCAGGAAACACCATATATTTT. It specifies CASSFTRAGNTIYF. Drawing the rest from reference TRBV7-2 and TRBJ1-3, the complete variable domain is GAGVSQSPSNKVTEKGKDVELRCDPISGHTALYWYRQSLGQGLEFLIYFQGNSAPDKSGLPSDRFSAERTGGSVSTLTIQRTQQEDSAVYLCASSFTRAGNTIYFGEGSWLTVV.

In DNA, the CDR3 is TGTGCCAGCAGCTTAGTTTTCAGGAATCAGCCCCAGCATTTT. Translating gives CASSLVFRNQPQHF. V gene TRBV7-8 combines with J gene TRBJ1-5; no firm D call. The V end lost 1 base, the J end lost 4 bases, and 8 bases lay between the germline ends. The CDR3 totals 14 residues. In germline, CDR1 is SGHVS, CDR2 FQNEAQ.

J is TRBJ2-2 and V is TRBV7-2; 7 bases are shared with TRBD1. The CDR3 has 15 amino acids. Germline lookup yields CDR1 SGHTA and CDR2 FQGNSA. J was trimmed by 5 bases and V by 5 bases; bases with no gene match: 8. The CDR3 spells CASSRDRAGTGELFF. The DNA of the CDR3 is TGTGCCAGCAGCCGTGACAGGGCCGGAACCGGGGAGCTGTTTTTT.

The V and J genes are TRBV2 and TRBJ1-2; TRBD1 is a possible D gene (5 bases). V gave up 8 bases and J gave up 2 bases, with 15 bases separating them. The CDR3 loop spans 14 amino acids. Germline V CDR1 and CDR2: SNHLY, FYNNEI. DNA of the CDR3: TGTGCCAGCTCTCGACAGACCGAAAACTATGGCTACACCTTC. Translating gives CASSRQTENYGYTF.

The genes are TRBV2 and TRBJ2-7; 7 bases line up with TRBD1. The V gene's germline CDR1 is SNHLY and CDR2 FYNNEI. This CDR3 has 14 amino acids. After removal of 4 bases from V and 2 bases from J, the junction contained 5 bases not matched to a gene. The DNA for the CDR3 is TGTGCCAGCAGTGCCGGGACAGTAACCTACGAGCAGTACTTC. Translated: CASSAGTVTYEQYF.

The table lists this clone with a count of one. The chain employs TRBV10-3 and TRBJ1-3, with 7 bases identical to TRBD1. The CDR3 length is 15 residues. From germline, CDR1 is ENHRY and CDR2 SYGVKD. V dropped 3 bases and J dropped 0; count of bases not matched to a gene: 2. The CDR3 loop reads CAISEGGSSGNTIYF. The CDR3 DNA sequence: TGTGCCATCAGTGAAGGGGGCAGCTCTGGAAACACCATATATTTT.